This TCR beta chain was profiled in a study of T-cell reconstitution after alpha-beta-depleted transplantation in children. Per the germline V gene, CDR1 is KGHSH and CDR2 is LQKENI. Trimming left V 2 bases short and J 2 bases short, with 17 bases between. The CDR3 consists of 17 residues. Unique molecular identifiers were incorporated into the prepared TCRbeta library. Via MiXCR, TCRdb re-called the PCR reads, giving one row per CDR3 protein. Found here are around 530,000 distinct CDR3 sequences, roughly 33% of them singletons; the top ten hold 2.4%. The J gene is TRBJ2-3, the V gene TRBV18, with D uncertain. The sequences come from PBMCs from the stem cell graft donor, collected from the stem cell graft. The clonotype was recovered from a human donor who donated a stem cell graft to a child with aplastic anemia. The CDR3 reads CASSPSISMGYTDTQYF. The CDR3 bases are TGTGCCAGCTCACCATCTATATCGATGGGATACACAGATACGCAGTATTTT.